These 26 T cell receptor beta chains were sequenced from one sample in a study of blood T cell repertoires in COVID-19. The method was immunoSEQ multiplex PCR; TCRdb's version includes in-frame clones alone and lacks a portion of them. The sample includes 150,000 to 200,000 clones, about 89% of them seen just once. The sequencing sample was made of peripheral blood. Source of these receptors: a man between 65 and 85 years old with acute or convalescent COVID-19.

The V and J genes are TRBV18 and TRBJ1-4; TRBD1 is a possible D gene (6 bases). Trimming left V 6 bases short and J 6 bases short, with 17 bases between. This CDR3 spans 15 amino acids. Germline-derived CDR1 and CDR2 are KGHSH and LQKENI. This chain's CDR3 is CASSPKTGLDEKLFF. The CDR3 DNA reads as TGTGCCAGCTCCCCAAAAACAGGGTTGGATGAAAAACTGTTTTTT.

The J gene is TRBJ1-1, the V gene TRBV6-6, with unresolved D. Between the trimmed V and J ends, which lost 5 bases and 6 bases, there was a span of 7 bases. Germline V lookup: CDR1 MNHNY, CDR2 SVGAGI (reference sequence). This CDR3 has 11 amino acids. The CDR3 is CASSLEAEAFF. The CDR3 coding sequence is TGTGCCAGCAGTCTCGAGGCTGAAGCTTTCTTT.

The CDR3 loop is CASSSSGGHQDTQYF. The DNA of the CDR3 is TGCGCCAGCAGCTCCTCGGGGGGGCATCAAGATACGCAGTATTTT. The rearrangement joins TRBV5-1 to TRBJ2-3, with TRBD2 matching over 8 bases. Unmatched junction bases numbered 8, after V lost 3 bases and J lost 5 bases. The CDR3 loop spans 15 amino acids. Germline CDR1 is SGHRS and CDR2 is YFSETQ.

Here the CDR3 reads CASTRGADYGYTF. In DNA form, the CDR3 reads TGTGCCAGTACCCGGGGGGCGGACTATGGCTACACCTTC. The gene calls are TRBV19 and TRBJ1-2; D perhaps matches TRBD1 (6 bases). The CDR3 loop spans 13 amino acids. Germline-derived CDR1 and CDR2 are LNHDA and SQIVND (reference sequence). The germline V and J ends were trimmed by 7 bases and 3 bases, with 12 bases remaining between them.

The CDR3 protein is CATSDPGRGGDTQYF. CDR3 sequence (DNA): TGTGCCACCAGTGACCCGGGACGGGGAGGGGATACGCAGTATTTT. The chain uses TRBV24-1 and TRBJ2-3; 7 bases agree with TRBD2. After removal of 4 bases from V and 6 bases from J, the junction contained 9 bases not matched to a gene. CDR3 length equals 15 residues. Germline loops: CDR1 KGHDR, CDR2 SFDVKD.

This clone was counted a single time. This sample also contains other DNA sequences that code for the same CDR3. The J gene is TRBJ2-5, the V gene TRBV10-3; D is undetermined. The germline V gene has CDR1 ENHRY and CDR2 SYGVKD. V was pared by 0 bases and J by 2 bases, with 7 bases between. This CDR3 is 14 amino acids long. CDR3 amino acids: CAISESAGQETQYF. CDR3 DNA sequence: TGTGCCATCAGTGAGTCTGCCGGGCAAGAGACCCAGTACTTC.

The chain employs TRBV7-2 and TRBJ2-6; a possible D gene is TRBD1 (5 bases). The CDR3 runs 14 residues. Germline V gives CDR1 SGHTA, CDR2 FQGNSA. Trimming left V 4 bases short and J 4 bases short, with 8 bases between. The CDR3 reads CASSSGYGANVLTF. DNA for the CDR3: TGTGCCAGCAGCTCAGGGTACGGGGCCAACGTCCTGACTTTC.

The CDR3 is CASSLITGVAGNTIYF. CDR3 DNA: TGTGCCAGCAGCTTAATTACAGGGGTTGCAGGAAACACCATATATTTT. The chain is built from TRBV5-5 and TRBJ1-3; 7 bases align to TRBD1. Germline lookup yields CDR1 SGHKS and CDR2 YYEKEE (reference sequence). The V segment lost 2 bases and the J segment 4 bases; nucleotides outside the gene matches: 9. CDR3 length: 16 residues.

This chain connects TRBV9 to TRBJ1-3, with D hard to call. Germline CDR1 and CDR2: SGDLS and YYNGEE. The ends were cut back, 1 base at V and 3 bases at J, with 8 bases in the middle. This CDR3 is 14 amino acids long. The CDR3 DNA reads as TGTGCCAGCAGCGTAATGGAGGGTGGAAACACCATATATTTT. Encoded protein: CASSVMEGGNTIYF.

Here the CDR3 reads CASSLGVGGNTGELFF. CDR3 sequence (DNA): TGCGCCAGCAGCTTGGGTGTAGGGGGCAACACCGGGGAGCTGTTTTTT. The chain carries TRBV5-1 and TRBJ2-2; 7 bases are shared with TRBD1. The CDR3 has 16 amino acids. Trimming took 0 bases from V and 2 from J; bases not matched to a gene: 4. Germline CDR1 SGHRS, CDR2 YFSETQ.

V and J are TRBV6-5 and TRBJ2-7; TRBD2 might be the D (5 bases). Germline CDR1 MNHEY, CDR2 SVGAGI. This CDR3 is 13 amino acids long. Deletions cut 8 bases from V and 1 base from J, with 12 bases between. The CDR3 loop reads CASPSFLSYEQYF. The CDR3 region has the DNA TGTGCCAGCCCTAGCTTTCTATCCTACGAGCAGTACTTC.

The genes are TRBV29-1 and TRBJ2-1, with a weak D call TRBD1 (7 bases). The ends were cut back, 3 bases at V and 9 bases at J, with 18 bases in the middle. The length of the CDR3 is 14 residues. Germline CDR1 is SQVTM and CDR2 is ANQGSEA. DNA for the CDR3: TGCAGCGTTGAGCGCGGGACGGCAGGGGGTGAGCAGTTCTTC. Translating gives CSVERGTAGGEQFF.

The chain links TRBV24-1 to TRBJ2-1; TRBD2 matches at 11 bases. Germline V gene sequence: CDR1 KGHDR, CDR2 SFDVKD. The CDR3 runs to 15 residues. V dropped 2 bases and J dropped 6; count of bases not matched to a gene: 2. The chain's CDR3 is CATSDSGTSGNEQFF. DNA for the CDR3: TGTGCCACCAGTGATTCCGGGACTAGCGGCAATGAGCAGTTCTTC.

This clone was seen only once. The chain links TRBV9 to TRBJ2-2; the match to TRBD2 covers 7 bases. The V and J ends lost 5 bases and 6 bases, in that order; junction bases with no gene match: 10. CDR1 is SGDLS, CDR2 YYNGEE, per germline. CDR3 size: 15 residues. In DNA, the CDR3 is TGTGCCAGCAGGGCGTGGGCTAGCGGAGCCGGGGAGCTGTTTTTT. Its translation is CASRAWASGAGELFF.

The CDR3 loop reads CASSSFGQGTYEQYF. In nucleotides, the CDR3 is TGTGCCAGCAGCTCCTTCGGACAGGGAACCTACGAGCAGTACTTC. The rearrangement joins TRBV5-4 to TRBJ2-7; TRBD1 agrees at 8 bases. The CDR3 covers 15 residues. CDR1 is SGHNT, CDR2 YYREEE, per germline (reference sequence). Trimming took 3 bases from V and 2 from J; bases not matched to a gene: 7.

This clone was counted once. This sequence joins TRBV19 and TRBJ2-3; 9 nucleotides match TRBD1. This CDR3 has 18 residues. J lost 0 bases, V lost 3 bases, and 10 bases had no gene match. Germline CDR1 reads LNHDA; CDR2 reads SQIVND (reference sequence). The CDR3 loop is CASSIRRGQGTSTDTQYF. CDR3 bases: TGTGCCAGTAGTATCAGGCGAGGACAGGGGACTAGCACAGATACGCAGTATTTT.

V is TRBV3-1 (or the pseudogene TRBV3-2) and J is TRBJ1-4; D gene unclear. The CDR3 has 13 amino acids. Germline loops: CDR1 LGHDT, CDR2 YNNKEL (reference sequence). The ends were cut back, 7 bases at V and 4 bases at J, with 10 bases in the middle. The DNA of the CDR3 is TGTGCCAGCACCGAACGGGATAATGAAAAACTGTTTTTT. Its protein is CASTERDNEKLFF.

The chain uses TRBV12-3 or TRBV12-4 and TRBJ2-1; D may be TRBD1 (6 bases). V gave up 5 bases and J gave up 8 bases, with 13 bases separating them. The CDR3 is made up of 13 amino acids. CDR3: CASSVLQGYEQFF. CDR3 nucleotides: TGTGCCAGCAGTGTCCTACAGGGCTATGAGCAGTTCTTC.

The chain has TRBV5-1 and TRBJ2-3; TRBD2 aligns across 9 bases. The length of the CDR3 is 15 residues. Per germline, CDR1 SGHRS and CDR2 YFSETQ. J gave up 5 bases and V 0 bases, and 4 bases lay outside the gene matches. The CDR3 reads CASSLEGLAIDTQYF. The DNA of the CDR3 is TGCGCCAGCAGCTTGGAGGGACTAGCAATAGATACGCAGTATTTT.

The genes are TRBV4-3 and TRBJ2-2; TRBD1 agrees at 9 bases. Germline V gene lookup returns CDR1 LGHNA and CDR2 YSLEER. Trimming cost V 3 bases and J 7 bases; bases outside gene matches: 9. The length of the CDR3 is 16 residues. The DNA of the CDR3 is TGCGCCAGCAGCCATCCGGGACAGGGTCTCGGCGGGGAGCTGTTTTTT. Translating it yields CASSHPGQGLGGELFF.

This clone has only one observation. CDR3 nucleotides: TGTGCCAGCAGCCCCCCCCGAGCGGGCGGATCAGCTTTCTTT. Translation gives CASSPPRAGGSAFF. The chain couples TRBV9 to TRBJ1-1, with D unclear. This CDR3 has 14 amino acids. V lost 4 bases and J 10 bases, leaving 20 bases between the germline ends. Germline V CDR1 and CDR2: SGDLS, YYNGEE. The full variable domain, rest sourced from reference TRBV9 and TRBJ1-1, is DSGVTQTPKHLITATGQRVTLRCSPRSGDLSVYWYQQSLDQGLQFLIQYYNGEERAKGNILERFSAQQFPDLHSELNLSSLELGDSALYFCASSPPRAGGSAFFGQGTRLTVV.

The chain links TRBV5-4 to TRBJ1-1; D is unresolved. Trimming stripped 2 bases from V and 0 bases from J, with 2 bases between. Germline V gene sequence: CDR1 SGHNT, CDR2 YYREEE (reference sequence). CDR3 length: 12 amino acids. The CDR3 protein is CASSFMNTEAFF. CDR3 coding DNA: TGTGCCAGCAGCTTCATGAACACTGAAGCTTTCTTT.

V usage is TRBV11-1 and J usage is TRBJ2-2; a possible D gene is TRBD2 (5 bases). The CDR3 sequence is 13 residues long. V was cut by 5 bases and J by 6 bases, with 10 bases left in between. Per germline, CDR1 SGHAT and CDR2 FQDESV (reference sequence). CDR3 bases: TGTGCCAGCAGCGAAACTAGGGCCGGGGAGCTGTTTTTT. This gives the protein CASSETRAGELFF. Supplemented by reference TRBV11-1 and TRBJ2-2, the full variable domain reads EAEVAQSPRYKITEKSQAVAFWCDPISGHATLYWYRQILGQGPELLVQFQDESVVDDSQLPKDRFSAERLKGVDSTLKIQPAELGDSAMYLCASSETRAGELFFGEGSRLTVL.

The V call is TRBV19, the J call TRBJ2-3; D gene ambiguous. Germline CDR1 and CDR2: LNHDA and SQIVND (reference sequence). The V and J ends lost 9 bases and 7 bases respectively, with 11 bases between them. The CDR3 covers 11 residues. CDR3 sequence reads: CASTLGHTQYF. For the CDR3, the DNA is TGTGCCAGCACTCTAGGTCATACGCAGTATTTT.

This clone was seen a handful of times. The rearrangement uses TRBV5-8 and TRBJ1-5; TRBD1 agrees at 7 bases. This CDR3 has 16 residues. V lost 2 bases and J lost 7; bases outside the gene matches: 12. Germline V gene sequence: CDR1 SGHTS, CDR2 YDEGEE. CDR3 region: CASSFDRQGGKQPQHF. The CDR3 nucleotides are TGTGCCAGCAGCTTTGACCGACAGGGCGGGAAACAGCCCCAGCATTTT.

The rearrangement uses TRBV6-5 and TRBJ2-7, with 8 bases identical to TRBD1. Losses at the gene ends were 8 bases for V and 2 bases for J; bases not matched to a gene: 11. In germline, CDR1 is MNHEY, CDR2 SVGAGI. CDR3 length: 15 amino acids. CDR3 bases: TGTGCCAGCTCCCCGAAGGGACAGGAAACCTACGAGCAGTACTTC. Its protein product is CASSPKGQETYEQYF.